Listed below are T cell receptor beta chains from one sample, sequenced in a study of cytomegalovirus exposure and HLA in healthy donors. The table came from immunoSEQ multiplex PCR; TCRdb's copy has only in-frame clones and leaves some out. This sample's clone table lists 56,000 or so clones. Sequencing was carried out using PBMCs. These receptors were obtained from a man aged 35 to 55 in good health and CMV-seropositive. The CDR3 runs from the conserved cysteine through the conserved F or W. A D gene is named only where the DNA matches it firmly.

j_gene,d_gene,v_gene,len,CDR3nt,CDR3aa
TRBJ1-5,TRBD1,TRBV19,14,TGTGCCAGTAGTGCAGACAGGGCGCATCAGCCCCAGCATTTT,CASSADRAHQPQHF
TRBJ2-7,NA,TRBV27,14,TGTGCCAGCAGTTCCTCCCGGGTCTCCTACGAGCAGTACTTC,CASSSSRVSYEQYF
TRBJ2-5,NA,TRBV21-1,15,TGTGCCAGCAGCAAAGTTAGCTTCCCCCAAGAGACCCAGTACTTC,CASSKVSFPQETQYF
TRBJ1-3,NA,TRBV5-5,13,TGTGCCAGCGCCCTACTGCCGGGAAACACCATATATTTT,CASALLPGNTIYF
TRBJ2-3,TRBD2,TRBV28,18,TGTGCCAGCAGTTTATCCGGACTAGCGGGGGCGGTCACAGATACGCAGTATTTT,CASSLSGLAGAVTDTQYF
TRBJ2-7,TRBD1,TRBV6-5,16,TGTGCCAGCAGTTCTTACGGACAGGCGCTCTCCTACGAGCAGTACTTC,CASSSYGQALSYEQYF
TRBJ1-2,NA,TRBV6-1,17,TGTGCCAGCAGTGGTCGCACCTATTCCCACCAACCAAATGGCTACACCTTC,CASSGRTYSHQPNGYTF
TRBJ2-1,TRBD2,TRBV7-6,15,TGTGCCAGCAGCTTCCGGACTAGCGGATACAATGAGCAGTTCTTC,CASSFRTSGYNEQFF
TRBJ2-7,TRBD2,TRBV7-8,14,TGTGCCAGCAGCTTAAGCGGGGGGGCCTACGAGCAGTACTTC,CASSLSGGAYEQYF
TRBJ1-2,NA,TRBV7-9,13,TGTGCCAGCAGCCCGAACGGGGACTATGGCTACACCTTC,CASSPNGDYGYTF
TRBJ1-6,NA,TRBV29-1,13,TGCAGCGTTCAAAACAGGGAAGGTTCACCCCTCCACTTT,CSVQNREGSPLHF
TRBJ1-4,TRBD1,TRBV5-6,14,TGTGCCAGCAGCTTTAAACAGGGGGAGGAAAAACTGTTTTTT,CASSFKQGEEKLFF
TRBJ1-4,NA,TRBV7-8,15,TGTGCCAGCAGCTTAGGCGCAGGGATAGGAGAAAAACTGTTTTTT,CASSLGAGIGEKLFF
TRBJ1-3,NA,TRBV5-1,17,TGCGCCAGCAGCTTCTACCCCCACGGGGTCACAGGAAACACCATATATTTT,CASSFYPHGVTGNTIYF
TRBJ2-7,TRBD1,TRBV27,16,TGTGCCAGCAGTTTATCGGGACAGGAGTGGATGTACGAGCAGTACTTC,CASSLSGQEWMYEQYF
TRBJ1-5,NA,TRBV5-1,15,TGCGCCAGCAGCTGGAACGGAGGGGAGAGTCAGCCCCAGCATTTT,CASSWNGGESQPQHF
TRBJ2-1,NA,TRBV7-9,14,TGTGCCAGCAGTTCCGGGACACTTAACGATGAGCAGTTCTTC,CASSSGTLNDEQFF
TRBJ2-7,NA,TRBV7-8,13,TGTGCCAGCAGGCCGGGAAAGGCCTACGAGCAGTACTTC,CASRPGKAYEQYF
TRBJ2-3,NA,TRBV20-1,11,TGCAGTAGCAGGGTAGACGATACGCAGTATTTT,CSSRVDDTQYF
TRBJ1-2,TRBD1,TRBV28,12,TGTGCCAGCAGGACAGGGGCGGGAGGCTACACCTTC,CASRTGAGGYTF
TRBJ2-7,TRBD1,TRBV9,15,TGTGCCAGCAGCGCCGGGACAGGGAGCTCCTACGAGCAGTACTTC,CASSAGTGSSYEQYF
TRBJ1-5,TRBD1,TRBV19,14,TGTGCCAGTACCGGGACAGGGGCCACTCAGCCCCAGCATTTT,CASTGTGATQPQHF
TRBJ2-7,TRBD2,TRBV6-6,15,TGTGCCAGCAGACCCCTAGCGGGAGGTACCTACGAGCAGTACTTC,CASRPLAGGTYEQYF
TRBJ2-1,NA,TRBV30,14,TGTGCCTGGTCGGGGGTACTTTCCTACAATGAGCAGTTCTTC,CAWSGVLSYNEQFF
TRBJ2-1,TRBD1,TRBV7-2,13,TGTGCCTGCACAGGGGGGCGAATGGATGAGCAGTTCTTC,CACTGGRMDEQFF
TRBJ2-3,TRBD2,TRBV9,16,TGTGCCAGCAGTGCCCGGGGGGGTCCCAACACAGATACGCAGTATTTT,CASSARGGPNTDTQYF
TRBJ2-1,NA,TRBV5-4,12,TGTGCCAGCAGCTTGGTAGCGGCTGAGCAGTTCTTC,CASSLVAAEQFF
TRBJ1-2,TRBD1,TRBV4-1,16,TGCGCCAGCAGCCATTCATTCAGGGACAGGGGGCGAAGCTACACCTTC,CASSHSFRDRGRSYTF
TRBJ1-4,NA,TRBV30,12,TGTGCCTGGATGGGAGGAGGTGAAAAACTGTTTTTT,CAWMGGGEKLFF
TRBJ2-1,TRBD2,TRBV7-6,16,TGTGCCAGCAGCTCCTCAGCCGGGGGGTCCTACAATGAGCAGTTCTTC,CASSSSAGGSYNEQFF
TRBJ1-2,TRBD1,TRBV5-1,13,TGCGCCAGCAGCTTAGGACAGGACGTAGACTACACCTTC,CASSLGQDVDYTF
TRBJ1-4,TRBD1,TRBV10-3,15,TGTGCCATCAGTGAGTCGGGGACAGGGAACGAAAAACTGTTTTTT,CAISESGTGNEKLFF
TRBJ1-5,NA,TRBV2,15,TGTGCCAGCAGTGAAGCGATGAGGGGCAATCAGCCCCAGCATTTT,CASSEAMRGNQPQHF
TRBJ2-6,NA,TRBV28,14,TGTGCCAGCAGTGGGACTGTCGGGGCCAACGTCCTGACTTTC,CASSGTVGANVLTF
TRBJ1-4,TRBD1,TRBV5-1,16,TGCGCCAGCAGCCCGAGGGACAGACGGAGTGGTGAAAAACTGTTTTTT,CASSPRDRRSGEKLFF
TRBJ2-7,NA,TRBV5-1,13,TGCGCCAGCAGCTTGGACGGAGCCTACGAGCAGTACTTC,CASSLDGAYEQYF
TRBJ1-1,NA,TRBV9,15,TGTGCCAGCAGCGTAGAGGGACACTCGAACACTGAAGCTTTCTTT,CASSVEGHSNTEAFF
TRBJ2-5,NA,TRBV28,14,TGTGCCAGCAGTTTAGGAGGTTCCCAAGAGACCCAGTACTTC,CASSLGGSQETQYF
TRBJ2-7,NA,TRBV7-9,16,TGTGCCAGCAGCTTAGTCGGGCGGACAAACTCCTACGAGCAGTACTTC,CASSLVGRTNSYEQYF
TRBJ2-1,NA,TRBV10-1,16,TGCGCCAGCAGTGAGTCGGTAGGGGCTATCAGGAATGAGCAGTTCTTC,CASSESVGAIRNEQFF
TRBJ1-1,NA,TRBV2,13,TGTGCCAGCAAGTGGACTGAGAACACTGAAGCTTTCTTT,CASKWTENTEAFF
TRBJ2-1,TRBD1,TRBV11-3,15,TGTGCCAGCAGCTTGGGGACAGGGAACTACAATGAGCAGTTCTTC,CASSLGTGNYNEQFF
TRBJ2-7,NA,TRBV9,21,TGTGCCAGCAGCGGAGGACAGGGGCCTGGAGGGGTAGGGACTAGTCACTACGAGCAGTACTTC,CASSGGQGPGGVGTSHYEQYF
TRBJ2-5,NA,TRBV7-9,12,TGTGCCAGCGGAAGGGGCCAAGAGACCCAGTACTTC,CASGRGQETQYF
TRBJ2-2,NA,TRBV4-2,16,TGTGCCAGCAGCCAAGACGAGGGGGCGAACACCGGGGAGCTGTTTTTT,CASSQDEGANTGELFF
TRBJ1-6,NA,TRBV18,18,TGTGCCAGCTCACCACCCCCCGGGTTGGAGGACTATAATTCACCCCTCCACTTT,CASSPPPGLEDYNSPLHF
TRBJ1-4,NA,TRBV7-6,13,TGTGCCAGCAGCCAAGATACAGGACAAAAACTGTTTTTT,CASSQDTGQKLFF
TRBJ2-3,TRBD2,TRBV5-1,14,TGCGCCAGCAGCCCAAGAGGGACTAGCAATACGCAGTATTTT,CASSPRGTSNTQYF
TRBJ1-2,NA,TRBV19,13,TGTGCCAGTAGTATACGCGGGGTCTATGGCTACACCTTC,CASSIRGVYGYTF
TRBJ2-7,NA,TRBV11-2,14,TGTGCCAGCAGCTTAGATCCCAGGGCTCACGAGCAGTACTTC,CASSLDPRAHEQYF
TRBJ2-1,NA,TRBV9,13,TGTGCCAGCAGCCTTATTAGCCAAAGGGAGCAGTTCTTC,CASSLISQREQFF
TRBJ2-7,NA,TRBV4-1,15,TGCGCCAGCAGCCAAGAGGGTAGCGGAACCTACGAGCAGTACTTC,CASSQEGSGTYEQYF
TRBJ2-3,TRBD2,TRBV19,15,TGTGCCAGTAGTATGGGGACTAGCAACGCAGATACGCAGTATTTT,CASSMGTSNADTQYF
TRBJ1-2,NA,TRBV19,11,TGTGCCAGCAGGGACATATTTGGCTACACCTTC,CASRDIFGYTF
TRBJ2-7,NA,TRBV5-1,16,TGCGCCAGCAGCTCAGGGCAGGGTCAGGGCACCTACGAGCAGTACTTC,CASSSGQGQGTYEQYF